This T cell receptor beta chain comes out of a study of blood T cell repertoires in COVID-19 (dated by TCRdb to 2018 to 2021). About the study as a whole: Samples covering the acute and convalescent phases of COVID-19 were provided by collaborators in the United States, Italy and Spain. The material from the prospective study consisted of cDNA or gDNA derived from T cells, B-cell-depleted T cells, or PBMCs. The dataset comprised deeply sampled blood TCRbeta repertoires from subjects exposed to, actively infected with, or recovered from COVID-19. The repertoires were made available in a free public database intended to serve as a resource for research on the immune response to SARS-CoV-2. The samples were drawn from two sources: the first 160 participants of the ongoing ImmuneRACE study, and over 1,000 subjects contributed by 6 global collaborators. The sample metadata nearly always contained a de-identified subject ID, COVID-19 status, age in years and sex. HLA class I and class II types, where available, came from metadata supplied by the sample provider rather than from assay-based typing. The paper's findings and limits, for the study overall: Clinical and demographic metadata were provided uncurated, with the amount varying by source and participant.

A note on this clone: Its antigen is not yet known. Base qualities are not at hand, and no much larger clone is one base apart.

Enrolling through a virtual design, the prospective study's participants ranged in age from roughly 18 to 90 years and lived across roughly 23 United States geographic areas. In the prospective study, participants were assigned to cohorts based on the clinical history participants reported in a screening survey and a study questionnaire. In the prospective study, mobile phlebotomists collected whole blood, serum and a nasopharyngeal or oropharyngeal swab from each participant. Over an approximately 2-month period, participants in the prospective study had the option of providing additional blood draws and questionnaires. Blood samples from the prospective study were shipped frozen or at room temperature prior to DNA extraction. The immunoSEQ Assay, a bias-controlled multiplex PCR, was used to amplify TCRbeta CDR3 regions from genomic DNA. The authors' pipeline ran thus. The number of nucleated cells in each sample was estimated from the amplification of reference gene primers within the assay. To quantify the absolute abundance of each unique TCRbeta CDR3 rearrangement, sequence reads were collapsed and filtered. For each sample, productive Simpson clonality was calculated by taking the square root of Simpson's diversity index across productive rearrangements. TCRdb's version of the immuneACCESS table is confined to in-frame rearrangements and falls short of the full clone set. An unresolved V gene accounts for under half of the shortfall where checked; the remainder is of unknown origin. V, J and clone size are those of that table, while D and trimming were read from the DNA. A total of approximately 260,000 clones appear in this sample, approximately 79% of them only once. The ten biggest clones cover around 4.1% of the sample.

Sequenced: PBMCs or T cells enriched from blood (not recorded which). The receptor was isolated from a man aged 25 to 40 with acute COVID-19.

The DNA reads TGTGCCAGCAGTGACTGGATAGGGGGCTCAGATAGCAATCAGCCCCAGCATTTT. Protein translation: CASSDWIGGSDSNQPQHF. The chain employs TRBV6-4 and TRBJ1-5; 7 central nucleotides agree with TRBD1. The CDR3 contains 18 residues, cysteine and phenylalanine counted. Of all the DNA, just the CDR3 is kept, 54 bases in frame from base 1. In the germline V gene, CDR1 corresponds to MRHNA and CDR2 to SNTAGT. Trimming leaves V shorter by 1 base and J shorter by 0 bases, with the junction holding 9 bases beyond the gene matches.